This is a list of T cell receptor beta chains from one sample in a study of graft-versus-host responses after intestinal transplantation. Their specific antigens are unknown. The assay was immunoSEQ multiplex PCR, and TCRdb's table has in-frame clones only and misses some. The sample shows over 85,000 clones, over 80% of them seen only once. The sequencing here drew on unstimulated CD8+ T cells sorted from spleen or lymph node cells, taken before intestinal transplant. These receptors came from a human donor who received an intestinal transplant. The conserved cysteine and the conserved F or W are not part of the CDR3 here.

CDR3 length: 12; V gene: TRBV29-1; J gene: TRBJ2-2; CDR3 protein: SVDFYGGTGELF
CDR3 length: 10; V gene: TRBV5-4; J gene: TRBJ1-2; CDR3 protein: ASSSDRDECT
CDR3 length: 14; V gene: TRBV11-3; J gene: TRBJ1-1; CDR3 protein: ASSPRTGAPNTEAF
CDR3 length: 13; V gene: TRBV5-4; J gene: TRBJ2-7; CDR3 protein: ASSLGSRGSYEQY
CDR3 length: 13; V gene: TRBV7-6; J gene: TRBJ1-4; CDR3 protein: ASSLWDRAHEKLF
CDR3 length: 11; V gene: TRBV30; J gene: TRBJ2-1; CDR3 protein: AWTPQAPNEQF
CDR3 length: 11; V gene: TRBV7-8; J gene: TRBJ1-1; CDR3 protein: ASSSTVNTEAF
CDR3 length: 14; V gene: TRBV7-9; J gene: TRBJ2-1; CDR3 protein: ASSLSSRDYYNEQF
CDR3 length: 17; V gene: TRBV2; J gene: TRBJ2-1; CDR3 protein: ASSEYGSVRSVGVNEQF
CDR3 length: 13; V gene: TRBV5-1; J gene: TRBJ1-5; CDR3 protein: ASSSYGGSNQPQH
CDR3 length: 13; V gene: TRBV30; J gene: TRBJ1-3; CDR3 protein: AWSAGTGSGNTIY
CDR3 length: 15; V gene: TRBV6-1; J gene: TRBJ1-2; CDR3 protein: ASSEFGQGGLGYGYT
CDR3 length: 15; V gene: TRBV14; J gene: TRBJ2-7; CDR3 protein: ASSQDRVGLAGAEQY
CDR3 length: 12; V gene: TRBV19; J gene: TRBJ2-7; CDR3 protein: ASSAQGQIYEQY
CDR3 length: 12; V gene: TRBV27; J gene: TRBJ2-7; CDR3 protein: ASSKRETPYEQY
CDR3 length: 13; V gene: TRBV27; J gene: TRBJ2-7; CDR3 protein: ASSMGTSGSYEQY
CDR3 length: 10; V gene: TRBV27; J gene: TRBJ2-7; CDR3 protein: ASGTGVYEQY
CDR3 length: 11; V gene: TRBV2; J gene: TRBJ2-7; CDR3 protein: ASSELRGYEQY
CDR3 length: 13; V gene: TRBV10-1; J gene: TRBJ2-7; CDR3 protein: ASSEISTGVHEQY
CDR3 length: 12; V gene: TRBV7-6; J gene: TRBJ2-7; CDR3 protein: ASSLASSGYEQY
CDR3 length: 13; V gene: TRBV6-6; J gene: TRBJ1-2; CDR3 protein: ASTYFTGAGGGYT
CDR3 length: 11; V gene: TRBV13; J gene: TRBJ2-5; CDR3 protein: ASSVTGWETQY
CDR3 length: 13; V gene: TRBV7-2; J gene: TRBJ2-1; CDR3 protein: ASSFSGGSYNEQF
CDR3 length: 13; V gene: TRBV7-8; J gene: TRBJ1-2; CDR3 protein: ASSLASWDSYGYT
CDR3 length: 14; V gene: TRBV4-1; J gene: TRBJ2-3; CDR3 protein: ASSQDPGGSTDTQY
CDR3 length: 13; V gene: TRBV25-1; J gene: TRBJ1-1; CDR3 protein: ASRKGQGVNTEAF
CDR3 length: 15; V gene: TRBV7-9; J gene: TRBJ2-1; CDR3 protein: ASSLAGTSGSYNEQF
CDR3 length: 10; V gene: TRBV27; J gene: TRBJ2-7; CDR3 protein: ASSFPGDEQY
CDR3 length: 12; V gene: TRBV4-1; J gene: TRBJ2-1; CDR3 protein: ASSHDREVDEQF
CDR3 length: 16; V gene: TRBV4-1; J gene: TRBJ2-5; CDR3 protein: ASSPINQALAEGETQY
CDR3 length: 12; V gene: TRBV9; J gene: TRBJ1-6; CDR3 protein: ASSAAAGNSPLH
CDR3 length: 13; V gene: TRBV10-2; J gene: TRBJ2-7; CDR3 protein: ASSESRGEGYEQY
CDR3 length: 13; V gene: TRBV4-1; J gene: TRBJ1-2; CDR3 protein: ASSPILGRGDGYT
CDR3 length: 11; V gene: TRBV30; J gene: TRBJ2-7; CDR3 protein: AWSTGAAYEQY
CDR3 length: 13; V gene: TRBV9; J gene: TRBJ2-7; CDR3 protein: ASSVASSRTYEQY